The T cell receptor beta chain under discussion was sequenced for a study of CD8 T cells in ankylosing spondylitis. One entry per CDR3 protein, called by TCRdb with MiXCR from the 5' RACE reads. The sample has under 300,000 distinct CDR3 sequences; 8% to 9.5% are singletons. This clonotype was seen many times. The CDR3 is made up of 16 amino acids. Trimming took off 1 base at V and 0 bases at J, with 12 bases between the two ends. Per the germline V gene, CDR1 is LNHDA and CDR2 is SQIVND (reference sequence). The TCR originated in a male donor with ankylosing spondylitis or in good health (not recorded which). Sequenced: blood, either unsorted or a sorted T cell fraction (not recorded which). The chain is built from TRBV19 and TRBJ1-1; D might be TRBD1 (6 bases). The CDR3 sequence: CASSIGGGTMNTEAFF. CDR3 bases: TGTGCCAGTAGTATAGGGGGGGGCACTATGAACACTGAAGCTTTCTTT. The variable domain in full, with the rest retrieved from reference TRBV19 and TRBJ1-1, is DGGITQSPKYLFRKEGQNVTLSCEQNLNHDAMYWYRQDPGQGLRLIYYSQIVNDFQKGDIAEGYSVSREKKESFPLTVTSAQKNPTAFYLCASSIGGGTMNTEAFFGQGTRLTVV.